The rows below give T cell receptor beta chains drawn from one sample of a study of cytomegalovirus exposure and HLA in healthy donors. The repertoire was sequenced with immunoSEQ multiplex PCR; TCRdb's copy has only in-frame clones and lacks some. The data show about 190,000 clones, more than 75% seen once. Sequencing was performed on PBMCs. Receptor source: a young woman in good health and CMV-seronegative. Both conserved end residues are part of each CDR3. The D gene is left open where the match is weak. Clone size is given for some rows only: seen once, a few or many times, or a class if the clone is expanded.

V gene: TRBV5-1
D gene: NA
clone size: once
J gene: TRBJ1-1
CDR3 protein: CASSLGTSGDLNTEAFF
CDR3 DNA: TGCGCCAGCAGCTTGGGAACTTCAGGGGATTTGAACACTGAAGCTTTCTTT

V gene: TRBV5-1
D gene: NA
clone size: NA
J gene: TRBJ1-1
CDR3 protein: CASSFAQDFEAFF
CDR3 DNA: TGCGCCAGCAGTTTCGCGCAGGACTTTGAAGCTTTCTTT

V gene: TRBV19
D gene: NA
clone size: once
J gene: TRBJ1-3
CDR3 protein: CATSLMTVNSGNTIYF
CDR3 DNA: TGTGCCACCTCCCTTATGACAGTAAACTCTGGAAACACCATATATTTT

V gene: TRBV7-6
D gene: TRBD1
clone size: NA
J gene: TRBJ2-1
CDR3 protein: CASSLAPGQGINEQFF
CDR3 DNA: TGTGCCAGCAGCTTAGCGCCGGGACAGGGGATCAATGAGCAGTTCTTC

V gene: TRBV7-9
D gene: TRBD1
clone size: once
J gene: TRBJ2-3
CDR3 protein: CASSPYLQGLWTDTQYF
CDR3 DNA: TGTGCCAGCAGCCCATACCTACAGGGGCTGTGGACAGATACGCAGTATTTT

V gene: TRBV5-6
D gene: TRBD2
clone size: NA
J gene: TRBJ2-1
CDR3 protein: CASSLRGGSYNEQFF
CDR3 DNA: TGTGCCAGCAGCTTGCGCGGGGGCTCCTACAATGAGCAGTTCTTC

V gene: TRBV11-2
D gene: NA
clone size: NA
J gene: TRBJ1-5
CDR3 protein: CASSQSGGSNQPQHF
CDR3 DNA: TGTGCCAGCAGCCAAAGTGGGGGGAGCAATCAGCCCCAGCATTTT

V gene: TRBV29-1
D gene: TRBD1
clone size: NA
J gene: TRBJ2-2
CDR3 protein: CSVVGDRADTGELFF
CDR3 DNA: TGCAGCGTTGTAGGGGACAGGGCTGACACCGGGGAGCTGTTTTTT

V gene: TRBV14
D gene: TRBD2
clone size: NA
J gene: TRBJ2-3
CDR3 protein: CATRAGGDTQYF
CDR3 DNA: TGTGCCACACGAGCGGGAGGAGATACGCAGTATTTT

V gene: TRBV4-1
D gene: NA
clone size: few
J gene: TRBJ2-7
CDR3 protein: CASSSPNKDEQYF
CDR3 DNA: TGCGCCAGCAGCTCCCCCAACAAAGACGAGCAGTACTTC

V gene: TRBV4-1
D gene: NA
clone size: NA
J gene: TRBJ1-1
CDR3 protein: CASSLSPGHPNTEAFF
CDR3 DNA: TGCGCCAGCAGCCTCTCCCCGGGACACCCGAACACTGAAGCTTTCTTT